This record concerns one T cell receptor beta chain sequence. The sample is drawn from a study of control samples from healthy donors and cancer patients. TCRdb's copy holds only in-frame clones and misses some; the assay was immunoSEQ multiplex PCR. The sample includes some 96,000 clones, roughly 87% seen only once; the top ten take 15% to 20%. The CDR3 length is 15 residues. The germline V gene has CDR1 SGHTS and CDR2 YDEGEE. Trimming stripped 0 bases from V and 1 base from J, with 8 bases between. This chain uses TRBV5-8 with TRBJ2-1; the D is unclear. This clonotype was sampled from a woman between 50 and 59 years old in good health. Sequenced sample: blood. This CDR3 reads CASSLGGRSYNEQFF. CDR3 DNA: TGTGCCAGCAGCTTGGGGGGAAGGTCCTACAATGAGCAGTTCTTC.